This T cell receptor beta chain was captured in a study of blood T cell repertoires in COVID-19. Study-level background: PBMCs, B-cell-depleted T cells, or T cells were the source of the cDNA or gDNA that made up the material.

V shed 1 base, J shed 7 bases, and the junction held 6 bases outside the gene matches. This CDR3 contains 15 residues. Germline V gene data show CDR1 as SGHNT and CDR2 as YYREEE (reference sequence). As originally analysed: It was from reference gene primer amplification that nucleated cell counts were estimated. The repertoire was sequenced with immunoSEQ multiplex PCR; TCRdb's copy has only in-frame clones and lacks some. The V and J calls and clone size are taken from that table; D and trimming were inferred from the DNA. The data show about 190,000 clones, around 84% seen once. Recruits, aged about 18 to 95 years, lived in roughly 22 US areas. Cohort assignment relied on participant-reported clinical history.

The TCR sequence derives from a woman between 25 and 40 years old who had recovered from COVID-19. Specimen: PBMCs or T cells enriched from blood (not recorded which). V is TRBV5-4 and J is TRBJ2-2; TRBD1 agrees at 8 bases. CDR3 sequence: CASSLQGAEIGELFF. The DNA for the CDR3 is TGTGCCAGCAGCTTGCAGGGGGCCGAAATCGGGGAGCTGTTTTTT.